These 27 T cell receptor beta chains were sequenced from one sample in a study of CD4 T cells in relation to SARS-CoV-2 and coronaviruses. Unexposed donor CD4+ T cells date from about 2010-2018, before the COVID-19 pandemic. Clones were read by immunoSEQ multiplex PCR, and TCRdb kept only the in-frame ones, dropping some. The profile shows under 65,000 clones, about nine tenths of them singletons. Sequenced material: memory CD4+ T cells from PBMCs. These receptor sequences come from a human donor in good health.

The chain joins TRBV11-2 to TRBJ2-3, with D possibly being TRBD2 (6 bases). V was shortened by 5 bases and J by 1 base, with 16 bases between the two germline ends. The CDR3 contains 16 residues. From germline, CDR1 is SGHAT and CDR2 FQNNGV. CDR3 bases: TGTGCCAGCAGCCTAACGACTAGTGGCGGCACAGATACGCAGTATTTT. Encoded protein: CASSLTTSGGTDTQYF.

This sequence joins TRBV5-8 and TRBJ2-5, with 9 bases aligning to TRBD1. The CDR3 has 16 amino acids. The germline V gene encodes CDR1 SGHTS and CDR2 YDEGEE. Trimming at V came to 0 bases and at J to 7 bases, leaving 10 bases not matched to a gene. DNA for the CDR3: TGTGCCAGCAGCTTGGCAGGACAGGGGTATGTGGTGACCCAGTACTTC. The encoded protein is CASSLAGQGYVVTQYF.

The CDR3 region has the DNA TGTGCCAGCAGCCAAGATCGGCCTAGCGGTACTAATGAGCAGTTCTTC. Residues: CASSQDRPSGTNEQFF. This rearrangement joins TRBV14 to TRBJ2-1, with TRBD2 matching 7 bases. The CDR3 sequence is 16 residues long. V lost 0 bases, J lost 7 bases, and 9 bases stayed unmatched. From germline, CDR1 is SGHDN and CDR2 FVKESK.

The chain combines TRBV7-9 with TRBJ1-5; TRBD1 is a possible D gene (6 bases). From germline, CDR1 is SEHNR and CDR2 FQNEAQ (reference sequence). The germline V and J ends were trimmed by 5 bases and 2 bases, with 16 bases remaining between them. The CDR3 is 16 amino acids. The CDR3 DNA reads as TGTGCCAGCAGCCGACAACAGGGTAGCGGCAATCAGCCCCAGCATTTT. It yields the protein CASSRQQGSGNQPQHF.

The rearrangement joins TRBV29-1 to TRBJ2-2, with D possibly matching TRBD1 (5 bases). Germline V gives CDR1 SQVTM, CDR2 ANQGSEA. Between the trimmed V and J ends, which lost 2 bases and 5 bases, there was a span of 9 bases. This CDR3 has 13 amino acids. The CDR3 loop reads CSVEQGRTGELFF. In DNA form, the CDR3 reads TGCAGCGTTGAACAGGGTCGGACCGGGGAGCTGTTTTTT.

The chain combines TRBV27 with TRBJ1-6; tentative D call: TRBD1 (6 bases). With 2 bases removed from V and 11 bases from J, the gap between germline ends came to 13 bases. CDR1 and CDR2 from the germline V gene are MNHEY and SMNVEV (reference sequence). The CDR3 length is 14 residues. The CDR3 reads CASSLGPGTTPLHF. The CDR3 DNA reads TGTGCCAGCAGTTTAGGTCCTGGGACAACACCCCTCCACTTT.

This clone was detected only a few times. This chain uses TRBV18 with TRBJ1-5; D unclear. The germline gives CDR1 KGHSH, CDR2 LQKENI. V lost 6 bases and J 0 bases, leaving 15 bases between the germline ends. The CDR3 extends over 16 amino acids. Here the CDR3 DNA reads TGTGCCAGCTCGCCCGGGTCAGCGAATAGCAATCAGCCCCAGCATTTT. Encoded protein: CASSPGSANSNQPQHF.

V usage is TRBV18 and J usage is TRBJ2-7; maybe TRBD1 (6 bases). The CDR3 is 13 amino acids. Germline loops: CDR1 KGHSH, CDR2 LQKENI. V lost 5 bases and J lost 2, with 10 bases in between. This CDR3 reads CASSAGQTYEQYF. In DNA form, the CDR3 reads TGTGCCAGCTCAGCCGGACAGACCTACGAGCAGTACTTC. Full variable domain (remainder filled in from reference TRBV18 and TRBJ2-7): NAGVMQNPRHLVRRRGQEARLRCSPMKGHSHVYWYRQLPEEGLKFMVYLQKENIIDESGMPKERFSAEFPKEGPSILRIQQVVRGDSAAYFCASSAGQTYEQYFGPGTRLTVT.

The chain recombines TRBV29-1 with TRBJ1-4; weak D call: TRBD1 (5 bases). The CDR3 consists of 13 residues. V lost 3 bases, J lost 7 bases, and 12 bases lay in between. Germline lookup yields CDR1 SQVTM and CDR2 ANQGSEA. The CDR3 loop reads CSVEAGMGEKLFF. The DNA of the CDR3 is TGCAGCGTTGAGGCAGGGATGGGTGAAAAACTGTTTTTT.

The chain combines TRBV23-1 with TRBJ2-7; tentative D call: TRBD1 (6 bases). TRBV23-1 qualifies as an ORF whose function is uncertain. V was shortened by 6 bases and J by 7 bases, with 25 bases between the two germline ends. CDR3 length equals 16 residues. Here the CDR3 DNA reads TGCGCCAGCAGCAGGGGTGACACCACCTCACCCGGGGAGCAGTACTTC. Its protein product is CASSRGDTTSPGEQYF.

The chain has TRBV3-1 (or the pseudogene TRBV3-2) and TRBJ2-6; maybe TRBD2 (6 bases). The germline V gene has CDR1 LGHDT and CDR2 YNNKEL (reference sequence). V was trimmed by 10 bases and J by 4 bases, leaving 26 bases between them. The CDR3 contains 18 residues. The CDR3 loop reads CATSTSEGSLRGANVLTF. DNA of the CDR3: TGTGCCACGAGCACCTCGGAGGGGAGTCTAAGGGGGGCCAACGTCCTGACTTTC.

The chain joins TRBV19 to TRBJ2-2; 7 positions match TRBD1. The CDR3 has 14 residues. Germline CDR1 is LNHDA and CDR2 is SQIVND (reference sequence). The J segment lost 4 bases and the V segment lost 5 bases, leaving 4 bases of the junction unmatched. The CDR3 sequence: CASSGEGATGELFF. CDR3 DNA sequence: TGTGCCAGTAGTGGTGAGGGGGCCACCGGGGAGCTGTTTTTT.

V and J are TRBV18 and TRBJ1-4; TRBD1 is a possible D gene (5 bases). Germline-derived CDR1 and CDR2 are KGHSH and LQKENI. The V and J ends lost 5 bases and 0 bases respectively, with 16 bases between them. CDR3 length equals 17 residues. The CDR3 loop is CASSTRDIQATNEKLFF. CDR3 in DNA: TGTGCCAGCTCAACCAGGGATATACAGGCAACTAATGAAAAACTGTTTTTT. Full variable domain (missing parts from reference TRBV18 and TRBJ1-4): NAGVMQNPRHLVRRRGQEARLRCSPMKGHSHVYWYRQLPEEGLKFMVYLQKENIIDESGMPKERFSAEFPKEGPSILRIQQVVRGDSAAYFCASSTRDIQATNEKLFFGSGTQLSVL.

The chain couples TRBV4-1 to TRBJ2-1; the match to TRBD2 covers 12 bases. CDR1 and CDR2 from the germline V gene are MGHRA and YSYEKL. The CDR3 has 18 amino acids. The V gene end was trimmed by 0 bases and the J gene end by 8 bases; junction bases not matched to a gene: 11. The DNA for the CDR3 is TGCGCCAGCAGCCAAGATAGTAGTCTAGCGGGAGGGCGTTATGAGCAGTTCTTC. Translation gives CASSQDSSLAGGRYEQFF.

The chain combines TRBV30 with TRBJ2-2, with 9 bases aligning to TRBD1. The CDR3 is 15 amino acids. Germline CDR1 and CDR2: GTSNPN and SVGIG (reference sequence). J gave up 1 base and V 4 bases, and 4 bases lay outside the gene matches. The DNA of the CDR3 is TGTGCCTGGAAACGGGGACAGGGGAACACCGGGGAGCTGTTTTTT. It specifies CAWKRGQGNTGELFF.

This clone has a handful of counts. The V call is TRBV7-9, the J call TRBJ1-6; a weak D match, TRBD1 (5 bases). Germline V gene data show CDR1 as SEHNR and CDR2 as FQNEAQ (reference sequence). The V gene lost 2 bases and the J gene lost 7 bases, with 12 bases spanning the gap. The CDR3 spans 15 residues. CDR3 region: CASSLTGTENSPLHF. DNA of the CDR3: TGTGCCAGCAGCTTAACCGGGACCGAAAATTCACCCCTCCACTTT.

The gene calls are TRBV19 and TRBJ2-3, with TRBD2 identical over 12 bases. After removal of 4 bases from V and 2 bases from J, the junction contained 4 bases not matched to a gene. The CDR3 contains 16 residues. The V gene's germline CDR1 is LNHDA and CDR2 SQIVND (reference sequence). CDR3 sequence reads: CASSKGLAGNTDTQYF. CDR3 DNA: TGTGCCAGTAGTAAAGGACTAGCGGGGAACACAGATACGCAGTATTTT. Together with reference TRBV19 and TRBJ2-3, the CDR3 gives the full variable domain: DGGITQSPKYLFRKEGQNVTLSCEQNLNHDAMYWYRQDPGQGLRLIYYSQIVNDFQKGDIAEGYSVSREKKESFPLTVTSAQKNPTAFYLCASSKGLAGNTDTQYFGPGTRLTVL.

This chain connects TRBV27 to TRBJ2-5; D call uncertain. The ends were cut back, 7 bases at V and 2 bases at J, with 2 bases in the middle. This CDR3 is built from 10 residues. Germline assignment: CDR1 MNHEY and CDR2 SMNVEV (reference sequence). CDR3 region: CASIQETQYF. Written as DNA, the CDR3 is TGTGCCAGCATTCAAGAGACCCAGTACTTC.

CDR3 amino acids: CASSLGEYTEAFF. The CDR3 DNA follows: TGTGCCAGCAGCCTCGGGGAATACACTGAAGCTTTCTTT. This chain links TRBV7-9 with TRBJ1-1; D uncertain. Trimming took off 5 bases at V and 3 bases at J, with 10 bases between the two ends. The germline CDR1 and CDR2 sequences are SEHNR and FQNEAQ (reference sequence). This CDR3 is built from 13 residues. Using reference TRBV7-9 and TRBJ1-1 for the parts outside the CDR3, the full variable domain is DTGVSQNPRHKITKRGQNVTFRCDPISEHNRLYWYRQTLGQGPEFLTYFQNEAQLEKSRLLSDRFSAERPKGSFSTLEIQRTEQGDSAMYLCASSLGEYTEAFFGQGTRLTVV.

This clone was recorded once. The chain employs TRBV24-1 and TRBJ2-3, with a tentative D call TRBD1 (5 bases). The CDR3 totals 15 residues. Trimming shortened V by 8 bases and J by 2 bases, and 16 bases separated the two germline ends. From germline, CDR1 is KGHDR and CDR2 SFDVKD. The CDR3 DNA follows: TGTGCCACCAAGCCAGGGCAGGCCGTCACAGATACGCAGTATTTT. Protein sequence: CATKPGQAVTDTQYF.

The chain uses TRBV6-5 and TRBJ1-1, with no clear D. There are 13 residues in the CDR3. Germline V gene lookup returns CDR1 MNHEY and CDR2 SVGAGI. Trimming left V 1 base short and J 3 bases short, with 6 bases between. CDR3: CASSYWQDTEAFF. DNA of the CDR3: TGTGCCAGCAGTTACTGGCAAGACACTGAAGCTTTCTTT.

This clone was picked up a small number of times. The chain links TRBV19 to TRBJ1-2; tentatively, D is TRBD1 (5 bases). V was clipped by 3 bases and J by 4 bases, with 15 bases between them. Germline CDR1 LNHDA, CDR2 SQIVND (reference sequence). CDR3 length: 15 residues. The CDR3 sequence: CASSMGDGRGYGYTF. DNA for the CDR3: TGTGCCAGTAGTATGGGGGACGGAAGGGGCTATGGCTACACCTTC.

This chain links TRBV4-1 with TRBJ2-4, with 7 bases identical to TRBD1. V trimming: 1 base; J trimming: 10 bases; junction bases outside the gene matches: 13. The CDR3 contains 16 residues. Germline V gene data show CDR1 as MGHRA and CDR2 as YSYEKL. CDR3 loop: CASSQVWARGPQIQYF. In nucleotides, the CDR3 is TGCGCCAGCAGCCAAGTGTGGGCAAGGGGGCCGCAAATTCAGTACTTC.

The chain joins TRBV27 to TRBJ1-2, with TRBD1 matching over 8 bases. The V gene's germline CDR1 is MNHEY and CDR2 SMNVEV (reference sequence). Losses at the gene ends were 2 bases for V and 8 bases for J; bases not matched to a gene: 4. This CDR3 is built from 13 residues. The CDR3 region is CASSLRTGTGYTF. In DNA, the CDR3 is TGTGCCAGCAGTTTACGGACAGGGACGGGCTACACCTTC.

The chain employs TRBV6-1 and TRBJ2-7, with 12 bases fitting TRBD2. Germline CDR1 is MNHNS and CDR2 is SASEGT. With 3 bases clipped from V and 5 bases from J, the junction kept 2 bases outside the gene matches. This CDR3 is built from 14 residues. The CDR3 nucleotides read TGTGCCAGCAGTGAGGCTAGCGGGAGGGACGAGCAGTACTTC. As protein: CASSEASGRDEQYF.

V is TRBV6-5 and J is TRBJ1-6, with TRBD1 identical over 7 bases. CDR3 length equals 12 residues. The V gene end was trimmed by 7 bases and the J gene end by 16 bases; junction bases not matched to a gene: 10. Looked up from germline, CDR1 is MNHEY and CDR2 is SVGAGI. CDR3 protein: CASNLQGTVLHF. The CDR3, as DNA: TGTGCCAGCAATCTACAGGGGACAGTTCTCCACTTT.

In regard to this clone: Distinct nucleotide sequences in the sample also encode this CDR3. The chain links TRBV3-1 (or the pseudogene TRBV3-2) to TRBJ1-3, with a tentative D call TRBD1 (5 bases). CDR3 size: 14 residues. Germline CDR1 is LGHDT and CDR2 is YNNKEL (reference sequence). Trimming took 3 bases from V and 2 from J, leaving 8 bases between them. DNA of the CDR3: TGTGCCAGCAGCCACCAGGGCCCTGGAAACACCATATATTTT. This codes for CASSHQGPGNTIYF.